These 32 T cell receptor beta chains were all obtained from the same sample, sequenced in a study of T-cell reconstitution after alpha-beta-depleted transplantation in children. Unique molecular identifiers were incorporated into the prepared TCRbeta library. TCRdb analysed the PCR reads with MiXCR anew, one entry per CDR3 protein. Found here are 90,000 to 95,000 distinct CDR3 sequences, approximately 12% of them singletons; the top ten hold about 15%. The sample was PBMCs from the stem cell graft donor, taken from the stem cell graft. These receptors were collected from a human donor who donated a stem cell graft to a child with inherited bone marrow failure.

This clonotype was picked up many times. V and J are TRBV4-2 and TRBJ2-3, with a weak D call TRBD2 (6 bases). The CDR3 has 17 residues. Germline V lookup: CDR1 LGHNA, CDR2 YNFKEQ. Trimming took 4 bases from V and 0 from J, leaving 17 bases between them. CDR3 nucleotide sequence: TGTGCCAGCAGCCGAATGGGACTTAGCCGGAGCACAGATACGCAGTATTTT. Translation: CASSRMGLSRSTDTQYF.

This clonotype was detected many times. This chain links TRBV5-1 with TRBJ1-1; D gene ambiguous. V gave up 4 bases and J gave up 2 bases, with 12 bases separating them. CDR1 is SGHRS and CDR2 is YFSETQ in the germline V gene. The CDR3 totals 14 residues. Here the CDR3 reads CASSTRTTNTEAFF. The CDR3 nucleotides are TGCGCCAGCAGCACCCGGACGACCAACACTGAAGCTTTCTTT. Complete variable domain (other parts from reference TRBV5-1 and TRBJ1-1): KAGVTQTPRYLIKTRGQQVTLSCSPISGHRSVSWYQQTPGQGLQFLFEYFSETQRNKGNFPGRFSGRQFSNSRSEMNVSTLELGDSALYLCASSTRTTNTEAFFGQGTRLTVV.

This clonotype was seen at least ten times. The chain carries TRBV20-1 and TRBJ1-2, with 8 bases fitting TRBD1. This CDR3 is 12 amino acids long. The V and J ends lost 5 bases and 5 bases, in that order; junction bases with no gene match: 4. Germline values: CDR1 DFQATT, CDR2 SNEGSKA (reference sequence). CDR3 nucleotides: TGCAGTGCTGGACAGGGTCCGTATGGCTACACCTTC. Amino acids: CSAGQGPYGYTF.

This clonotype came up many times. This rearrangement joins TRBV2 to TRBJ1-1; no clear D. Trimming pared 8 bases from V and 6 bases from J, leaving 7 bases between. Germline lookup yields CDR1 SNHLY and CDR2 FYNNEI. The CDR3 sequence is 10 residues long. The CDR3 loop reads CASRYAEAFF. The DNA of the CDR3 is TGTGCCAGCCGTTACGCTGAAGCTTTCTTT.

Ten or more counts support this clonotype. V and J are TRBV6-2 or TRBV6-3 and TRBJ2-3; 12 bases match TRBD2. The germline CDR1 and CDR2 sequences are MNHEY and SVGEGT. The CDR3 runs 16 residues. V gave up 7 bases and J gave up 2 bases; unmatched junction bases: 7. The CDR3 loop reads CASIARTSGVTDTQYF. Here the CDR3 DNA reads TGTGCCAGCATCGCCCGGACTAGCGGGGTCACAGATACGCAGTATTTT.

This clonotype was counted ten times or more. The chain couples TRBV5-5 to TRBJ2-3; D is ambiguous. This CDR3 region has 15 residues. Germline V CDR1 and CDR2: SGHKS, YYEKEE (reference sequence). V gave up 4 bases and J gave up 3 bases, with 15 bases separating them. CDR3 amino acids: CASSPLDRPTDTQYF. CDR3 in DNA: TGTGCCAGCAGCCCCCTTGACCGACCGACAGATACGCAGTATTTT.

At least ten counts were recorded for this clonotype. The rearrangement uses TRBV28 and TRBJ2-1, with 12 bases matching TRBD2. The CDR3 totals 14 residues. Germline V gene lookup returns CDR1 MDHEN and CDR2 SYDVKM. The ends lost 6 bases at V and 7 bases at J; junction bases unmatched: 4. The CDR3 region is CASSLAGGGNEQFF. The DNA of the CDR3 is TGTGCCAGCAGCCTAGCGGGAGGGGGTAATGAGCAGTTCTTC.

This clonotype was seen ten or more times. This chain connects TRBV3-1 to TRBJ2-2; 8 bases line up with TRBD1. Germline CDR1 reads LGHDT; CDR2 reads YNNKEL (reference sequence). CDR3 length: 17 residues. V shed 4 bases, J shed 2 bases, and the junction held 9 bases outside the gene matches. Written as DNA, the CDR3 is TGTGCCAGCAGCCTCTGGACAGGGCGCGTTAACACCGGGGAGCTGTTTTTT. As protein: CASSLWTGRVNTGELFF.

This clonotype was picked up many times. The gene calls are TRBV7-8 and TRBJ2-5; 12 positions agree with TRBD2. The length of the CDR3 is 18 residues. CDR1 SGHVS and CDR2 FQNEAQ come from the germline V gene. The junction had 10 bases not matched to a gene; V was cut back by 5 bases and J by 0 bases. This CDR3 is CASSPSSTSGRNQETQYF. The CDR3 DNA follows: TGTGCCAGCAGCCCTAGTAGTACTAGCGGGAGGAACCAAGAGACCCAGTACTTC.

This clonotype was counted many times. This chain links TRBV6-2 or TRBV6-3 with TRBJ1-1; D uncertain. Germline CDR1 MNHEY, CDR2 SVGEGT. V lost 0 bases to trimming and J lost 6 bases, with 14 bases between them. The CDR3 extends over 15 amino acids. CDR3 in amino acids: CASSYSVSVNPEAFF. DNA of the CDR3: TGTGCCAGCAGTTACTCGGTCTCGGTTAACCCTGAAGCTTTCTTT.

Regarding this clonotype: This could be a read error, since a much larger clone is one nucleotide away. This CDR3 is CASRRSPGLAGGYEQFF. The CDR3 DNA sequence: TGCGCCAGCAGACGATCCCCGGGACTAGCGGGAGGGTATGAGCAGTTCTTC. The V call is TRBV4-1, the J call TRBJ2-1; TRBD2 agrees at 16 bases. This CDR3 is 17 amino acids long. Looked up from germline, CDR1 is MGHRA and CDR2 is YSYEKL. The ends lost 6 bases at V and 8 bases at J; junction bases unmatched: 10.

This clonotype was recorded many times. The chain is built from TRBV19 and TRBJ2-1; a possible D gene is TRBD1 (6 bases). The V gene's germline CDR1 is LNHDA and CDR2 SQIVND (reference sequence). The CDR3 extends over 13 amino acids. Trimming removed 4 bases at V and 5 bases at J, with 9 bases between. CDR3 coding DNA: TGTGCCAGTAGTAGGGACATTCACAATGAGCAGTTCTTC. It translates to CASSRDIHNEQFF.

This clonotype was seen repeatedly, ten times or more. CDR3 sequence: CASRGRQTGELFF. The CDR3 bases are TGTGCCAGCAGGGGAAGGCAAACCGGGGAGCTGTTTTTT. The rearrangement uses TRBV5-6 and TRBJ2-2; no definite D call. Germline lookup yields CDR1 SGHDT and CDR2 YYEEEE. The CDR3 has 13 residues. V dropped 5 bases and J dropped 5 bases, with 10 bases sitting between them. The full variable domain, its missing parts supplied by reference TRBV5-6 and TRBJ2-2, is DAGVTQSPTHLIKTRGQQVTLRCSPKSGHDTVSWYQQALGQGPQFIFQYYEEEERQRGNFPDRFSGHQFPNYSSELNVNALLLGDSALYLCASRGRQTGELFFGEGSRLTVL.

The table lists this clonotype with many counts. This chain joins TRBV12-3 or TRBV12-4 and TRBJ1-1, with D maybe TRBD1 (5 bases). Trimming left V 0 bases short and J 1 base short, with 9 bases between. The CDR3 has 15 amino acids. This chain's CDR3 is CASSLAPGGNTEAFF. The DNA for the CDR3 is TGTGCCAGCAGTTTAGCGCCTGGGGGGAACACTGAAGCTTTCTTT.

The sample holds many counts of this clonotype. The chain is built from TRBV12-3 or TRBV12-4 and TRBJ2-1, with 9 bases fitting TRBD2. This CDR3 spans 15 amino acids. Germline trimming cut 2 bases from V and 8 bases from J; bases unmatched to any gene: 7. CDR3 residues: CASSLLREGHYEQFF. Written as DNA, the CDR3 is TGTGCCAGCAGTTTACTGCGGGAGGGCCACTATGAGCAGTTCTTC.

A few counts support this clonotype. V gene TRBV7-8 combines with J gene TRBJ2-3, with D possibly TRBD2 on 6 matching bases. The CDR3 spans 14 residues. CDR1 SGHVS and CDR2 FQNEAQ come from the germline V gene. V was clipped by 1 base and J by 4 bases, with 9 bases between them. Written as DNA, the CDR3 is TGTGCCAGCAGCTTAGGGACTAACTCAGATACGCAGTATTTT. It encodes CASSLGTNSDTQYF. Full variable domain (rest looked up from reference TRBV7-8 and TRBJ2-3): GAGVSQSPRYKVAKRGQDVALRCDPISGHVSLFWYQQALGQGPEFLTYFQNEAQLDKSGLPSDRFFAERPEGSVSTLKIQRTQQEDSAVYLCASSLGTNSDTQYFGPGTRLTVL.

This clonotype was observed at least ten times. This chain uses TRBV27 with TRBJ2-7; D is possibly TRBD2 (6 bases). The V end lost 4 bases, the J end lost 3 bases, and 16 bases lay between the germline ends. This CDR3 spans 15 amino acids. In germline, CDR1 is MNHEY, CDR2 SMNVEV (reference sequence). The CDR3 here is CASSSIGTEGYEQYF. The CDR3 DNA follows: TGTGCCAGCAGTTCAATCGGGACTGAAGGCTACGAGCAGTACTTC.

CDR3: CASTFVGVGEADEQFF. The DNA for the CDR3 is TGTGCCAGCACCTTCGTGGGGGTGGGGGAAGCGGATGAGCAGTTCTTC. The chain combines TRBV27 with TRBJ2-1; TRBD1 or TRBD2 may be the D gene (5 bases each). The germline CDR1 and CDR2 sequences are MNHEY and SMNVEV (reference sequence). The V end lost 7 bases, the J end lost 8 bases, and 24 bases lay between the germline ends. This CDR3 spans 16 amino acids.

This clonotype has at least ten counts. The V and J genes are TRBV5-1 and TRBJ2-2; 7 bases agree with TRBD1. Germline trimming cut 3 bases from V and 3 bases from J; bases unmatched to any gene: 5. This CDR3 has 15 amino acids. The germline gives CDR1 SGHRS, CDR2 YFSETQ. The chain's CDR3 is CASSSTGAYTGELFF. CDR3 bases: TGCGCCAGCAGCTCTACAGGGGCTTACACCGGGGAGCTGTTTTTT.

The chain recombines TRBV21-1 with TRBJ2-7; the table's D gene call, TRBD1, was not cross checked with the DNA. TRBV21-1 is given as a pseudogene. The CDR3 length is 14 residues. Here the CDR3 DNA reads TGTGCCAAATTCCCGGGACAGGGCCGGTACGAGCAGTACTTC. The encoded protein is CAKFPGQGRYEQYF.

This clonotype was found many times. CDR3 sequence reads: CASYRDSGPYGYTF. The CDR3 DNA reads TGTGCCAGCTATCGGGACAGCGGACCCTATGGCTACACCTTC. The V and J genes are TRBV12-3 or TRBV12-4 and TRBJ1-2, with TRBD1 matching over 7 bases. The CDR3 contains 14 residues. Trimming removed 8 bases from V and 4 bases from J; junction bases left unmatched: 10.

This clonotype has at least ten counts. The V call is TRBV10-3, the J call TRBJ2-4; 8 nucleotides align to TRBD1. The CDR3 totals 17 residues. Trimming at V came to 3 bases and at J to 2 bases, leaving 9 bases not matched to a gene. Germline assignment: CDR1 ENHRY and CDR2 SYGVKD. Here the CDR3 DNA reads TGTGCCATCAGTGAAGTGGGCCAGGGGGCGTCCAAAAACATTCAGTACTTC. The encoded protein is CAISEVGQGASKNIQYF.

The sample holds many counts of this clonotype. The chain joins TRBV7-6 to TRBJ2-6; no clear D. Trimming removed 2 bases at V and 2 bases at J, with 7 bases between. CDR1 and CDR2 (germline): SGHVS, FNYEAQ. This CDR3 region has 15 residues. This CDR3 reads CASSLWETGANVLTF. DNA for the CDR3: TGTGCCAGCAGCTTATGGGAAACTGGGGCCAACGTCCTGACTTTC.

This clonotype was found a few times. The CDR3: CASSAAGALNTEAFF. The CDR3 DNA reads as TGCGCCAGCAGTGCCGCCGGGGCTCTAAACACTGAAGCTTTCTTT. The rearrangement uses TRBV5-1 and TRBJ1-1, with D perhaps TRBD1 (5 bases). The CDR3 covers 15 residues. V was trimmed by 5 bases and J by 2 bases, leaving 16 bases between them. Germline assignment: CDR1 SGHRS and CDR2 YFSETQ.

The V gene is TRBV12-3 or TRBV12-4, the J gene TRBJ2-1, with D possibly TRBD1 on 7 matching bases. Deletions cut 5 bases from V and 5 bases from J, with 19 bases between. This CDR3 region has 16 residues. In nucleotides, the CDR3 is TGTGCCAGCAGTCGAACCTGGGGGGACAGAGACAATGAGCAGTTCTTC. It translates to CASSRTWGDRDNEQFF.

This clonotype has ten or more counts. The CDR3 coding sequence is TGTGCCAGCAGCCAAGAGGTTACGGGGACTGAAGCTTTCTTT. Translated: CASSQEVTGTEAFF. V and J are TRBV3-1 and TRBJ1-1, with D uncertain. Germline V gives CDR1 LGHDT, CDR2 YNNKEL (reference sequence). The CDR3 has 14 amino acids. V was cut by 0 bases and J by 5 bases, with 10 bases left in between.

The V call is TRBV20-1, the J call TRBJ2-7; perhaps TRBD2 as D (5 bases). Trimming took 0 bases from V and 1 from J, leaving 13 bases between them. Germline-derived CDR1 and CDR2 are DFQATT and SNEGSKA (reference sequence). This CDR3 region has 15 residues. The CDR3: CSARDLGLGSYEQYF. CDR3 nucleotides: TGCAGTGCTAGAGATCTCGGACTGGGATCCTACGAGCAGTACTTC.

This clonotype was seen repeatedly, ten times or more. The rearrangement joins TRBV20-1 to TRBJ2-3, with D perhaps TRBD1 or TRBD2 (6 bases each). The CDR3 is 14 residues long. CDR1 and CDR2 from the germline V gene are DFQATT and SNEGSKA (reference sequence). Deletions cut 1 base from V and 4 bases from J, with 12 bases between. The CDR3 reads CSARGGAPPDTQYF. The CDR3 DNA follows: TGCAGTGCTAGAGGGGGGGCGCCCCCAGATACGCAGTATTTT.

This clonotype was counted between two and nine times. V usage is TRBV19 and J usage is TRBJ2-1, with D unclear. The length of the CDR3 is 14 residues. Germline CDR1 reads LNHDA; CDR2 reads SQIVND (reference sequence). The V and J ends lost 3 bases and 3 bases respectively, with 9 bases between them. CDR3 nucleotides: TGTGCCAGTAGTATTGGTCCCGTCTACAATGAGCAGTTCTTC. Protein product: CASSIGPVYNEQFF.

This clonotype was picked up many times. The CDR3 spells CASSLDAGANVLTF. The CDR3 DNA follows: TGCGCCAGCAGCTTGGACGCTGGGGCCAACGTCCTGACTTTC. V gene TRBV5-1 combines with J gene TRBJ2-6; no firm D call. This CDR3 is 14 amino acids long. The V gene's germline CDR1 is SGHRS and CDR2 YFSETQ. Trimming left V 0 bases short and J 2 bases short, with 3 bases between.

This chain joins TRBV5-1 and TRBJ1-1; 7 nucleotides line up with TRBD1. The V gene's germline CDR1 is SGHRS and CDR2 YFSETQ. The CDR3 loop spans 14 amino acids. With 4 bases clipped from V and 1 base from J, the junction kept 4 bases outside the gene matches. As DNA, the CDR3 is TGCGCCAGCAGCATACAGGGGTCGAACACTGAAGCTTTCTTT. Translated, it gives CASSIQGSNTEAFF.

This clonotype was counted at least ten times. Sequence at one end of the junction differs from germline and may be a read error. V usage is TRBV20-1 and J usage is TRBJ1-6, with 8 bases that match TRBD1. The CDR3 runs 14 residues. CDR1 and CDR2 (germline): DFQATT, SNEGSKA (reference sequence). The CDR3: CIARTTGGDSPLHF. Written as DNA, the CDR3 is TGCATTGCTAGAACTACAGGGGGGGATTCACCCCTCCACTTT.